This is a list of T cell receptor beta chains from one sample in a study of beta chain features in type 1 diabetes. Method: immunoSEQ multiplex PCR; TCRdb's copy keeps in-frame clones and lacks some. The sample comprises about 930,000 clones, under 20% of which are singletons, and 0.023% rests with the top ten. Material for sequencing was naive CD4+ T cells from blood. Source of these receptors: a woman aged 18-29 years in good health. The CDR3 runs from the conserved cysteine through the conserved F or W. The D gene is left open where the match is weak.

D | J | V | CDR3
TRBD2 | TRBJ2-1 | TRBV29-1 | CSAKPGLAEQFF
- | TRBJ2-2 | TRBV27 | CASSLTRGTGELFF
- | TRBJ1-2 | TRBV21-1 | CASSKGGSGRNYVGYTF
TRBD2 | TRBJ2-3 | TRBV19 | CASSWLGGRADTQYF
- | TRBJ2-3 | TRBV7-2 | CASSPGRPPDTQYF
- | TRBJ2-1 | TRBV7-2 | CASSLGGKQFF
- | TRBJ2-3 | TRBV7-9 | CASSLSGLSDTQYF
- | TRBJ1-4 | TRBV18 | CASSPRDNGEKLFF
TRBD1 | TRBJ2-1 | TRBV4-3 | CASSQAYRDSLGRNEQFF
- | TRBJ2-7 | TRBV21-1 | CASSKDPTYEQYF
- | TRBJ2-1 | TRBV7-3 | CASSLVGGSGNEQFF